A single sample gave rise to the 6 T cell receptor beta chains below, sequenced in a study of T-cell memory formation after mild COVID-19. TCRdb reprocessed the 5' RACE reads via MiXCR and lists one record per CDR3 protein. The data contain roughly 110,000 distinct CDR3 sequences, about an eighth of them singletons. Sequencing used PBMCs or a T cell subset sorted from them (not recorded which). These receptors all stem from a young man who had mild COVID-19 (a few samples of this study predate the infection). Cell type and time point are not known.

This clonotype was seen many times. The chain carries TRBV13 and TRBJ1-1; D is ambiguous. Trimming removed 4 bases at V and 5 bases at J, with 14 bases between. CDR1 is PRHDT, CDR2 FYEKMQ, per germline (reference sequence). This CDR3 has 14 amino acids. In DNA, the CDR3 is TGTGCCAGCAGCTCCAATGAGGCGGTGACTGAAGCTTTCTTT. The encoded protein is CASSSNEAVTEAFF.

The rearrangement uses TRBV6-5 and TRBJ1-1; 9 bases line up with TRBD1. V lost 5 bases and J lost 5; bases outside the gene matches: 6. Per the germline V gene, CDR1 is MNHEY and CDR2 is SVGAGI. The CDR3 is 14 residues long. The CDR3 loop reads CASSRRQGGTEAFF. DNA for the CDR3: TGTGCCAGCAGTAGGCGACAGGGGGGGACTGAAGCTTTCTTT.

The chain carries TRBV15 and TRBJ2-1; 9 nucleotides line up with TRBD2. Germline-derived CDR1 and CDR2 are LNHNV and YYDKDF (reference sequence). The CDR3 has 17 amino acids. With 3 bases clipped from V and 2 bases from J, the junction kept 8 bases outside the gene matches. The CDR3 nucleotides read TGTGCCACCAGCAGTTCCTGGGCGGGGGGGCCCTACAATGAGCAGTTCTTC. Translated, it gives CATSSSWAGGPYNEQFF.

This clonotype occurred a few times. V is TRBV12-3 or TRBV12-4 and J is TRBJ2-1; D uncertain. V lost 3 bases and J lost 8, with 17 bases in between. The CDR3 runs to 15 residues. CDR3 bases: TGTGCCAGCAGTTTCCCGAGTTTGGATGTCGATGAGCAGTTCTTC. Translating it yields CASSFPSLDVDEQFF.

The chain carries TRBV12-3 or TRBV12-4 and TRBJ2-3; the match to TRBD2 covers 7 bases. The V segment lost 7 bases and the J segment 8 bases; nucleotides outside the gene matches: 9. There are 13 residues in the CDR3. The CDR3 loop is CASTPGGMATQYF. In DNA, the CDR3 is TGTGCCAGCACCCCGGGGGGTATGGCTACGCAGTATTTT.

V and J are TRBV7-9 and TRBJ2-4; 7 nucleotides agree with TRBD2. CDR1 SEHNR and CDR2 FQNEAQ come from the germline V gene (reference sequence). CDR3 length: 16 residues. J gave up 2 bases and V 4 bases, and 8 bases lay outside the gene matches. CDR3 amino acids: CASSSLLGTTKNIQYF. CDR3 nucleotide sequence: TGTGCCAGCAGCTCCCTCCTCGGGACTACCAAAAACATTCAGTACTTC.